This TCR beta chain was identified during a study of radiation and T cells in renal cell carcinoma (dated by TCRdb to the early 2020s). Regarding the complete study: Samples came from a clinical trial, in which primary renal cell carcinomas received 15 Gy stereotactic body radiation therapy followed by nephrectomy 4 weeks later. Across all 50 or so samples, under 4,500,000 unique CDR3 nucleotide sequences, encoding 2.5 million to 3 million unique CDR3 amino acid sequences, were identified. TCR beta sequencing covered roughly 53 samples in total, comprising approximately 25 tumors and approximately 27 peripheral blood samples.

This sample's time point label indicates: baseline pretreatment blood. The treatment or condition label, read with the paper, signifies: 15 Gy SBRT to primary tumor, nephrectomy 4 weeks later. To follow tumor-enriched clonotypes, peripheral blood was collected serially from radiation-treated patients at baseline and again at 2 weeks and 4 weeks after SBRT. All patients had renal cell carcinoma with clear cell pathology. Genomic DNA for TCR sequencing was prepared using the QIAamp DNA Blood Mini Kit (Qiagen). The analyses included only samples that passed all quality control checks. Paper-wide results and their limitations: Top tumor clonotypes rose in blood from baseline to 2 weeks post-radiation, then contracted by 4 weeks, suggesting transient expansion of tumor-resident clones. Because no pretreatment tumor biopsies were available, whether clonotypes were present in the tumor at baseline could not be determined. The single-armed trial design could not address effects of radiation dose or scheduling on the TCR repertoire. Dynamics of the blood repertoire were not tracked past 4 weeks after treatment.

For this clone: The antigen this receptor binds is unknown. No base quality information exists; no much larger clone differs at one position.

TCR beta libraries were generated from genomic DNA with the immunoSEQ kit, following the manufacturer's recommendations. Library preparation used a first multiplex PCR with proprietary primers, then a second PCR adding unique barcodes, with bead cleanups after each round. A positive control reaction and a negative control reaction, both provided in the kit, were run with every batch of samples. The final libraries were assessed on an Agilent 4200 TapeStation D1000 ScreenTape, pooled by volume, and quantified by qPCR. Sequencing was performed on an Illumina NextSeq500 with a MidOutput 150-cycle cartridge, and 156 Read1 and 15 Index1 cycles were run with kit custom primers. The pooled library was loaded at 0.95 to 1 pM with about 20% PhiX control spiked in. Per the authors' processing: Vendor-processed data were analyzed in R, with a clonotype defined as all T cells sharing the same CDR3 nucleotide sequence. For clone abundance analyses, frequencies were normalized to the 10,000 most abundant clones in each sample. Before analysis, public T cell clones were removed, and these numbered fewer than six per sample on average. Tumor-enriched and baseline blood-enriched clonotypes were defined by at least a 32-fold difference in abundance between compartments. A beta-binomial differential abundance model was used to identify clonotypes that were expanded or contracted between blood time points. Similarity between tumor and blood repertoires was quantified using the Baroni-Urbani and Buser coefficient, and groups were compared with two-tailed Wilcoxon tests in R. As stored in TCRdb, this immuneACCESS dataset retains in-frame rearrangements with V and J assigned. A fraction of the clones does not appear; measured against another copy, unresolved V genes explain less than half of the discrepancy, and the remainder lacks a known reason. That table is the source of V, J and clone size, and D and trimming were worked out from the DNA. For this sample the table gives about 91,000 clones, of which 82% were detected only once. In total, the top ten clones hold almost 6.5% of the sample.

Taken from cysteine to phenylalanine, the CDR3 has 14 residues. Just the 42-base CDR3 DNA is kept, in frame starting at base 1. As encoded in the germline V gene, CDR1 is SGHTA while CDR2 is FQGTGA. V is pruned by 5 bases and J by 3 bases, leaving 5 bases of the junction without a gene match. The chain was built from TRBV7-3 and TRBJ2-7, and 9 junction bases match TRBD2. Material: blood, obtained from a patient whose treatment included radiotherapy and nephrectomy. This receptor was identified in a man aged 60 to 75 with renal cell carcinoma. The CDR3 reads as follows: CASSPSGDFYEQYF. The nucleotides read TGTGCCAGCAGCCCTAGCGGGGATTTCTACGAGCAGTACTTC.